This T cell receptor (beta chain) was recorded in a study of shared clonotypes between healthy human individuals. Study outcomes and limitations: Clonotype sharing across donors was expected to vary with sequencing depth.

The naive CD8 subset, CD45RO-negative cells positively selected for CCR7, excluded terminally differentiated effector memory CD45RA+ cells. About this clone itself: Antigen unknown. Other DNA sequences in this sample translate to the same CDR3.

Generated by immunoSEQ multiplex PCR, the TCRdb table keeps only in-frame clones and is missing some. The table lists some 2 million clones, around 96% of them singletons. V lost 3 bases, J lost 0 bases, and 6 bases lay in between. CDR3 size: 13 residues. Looked up from germline, CDR1 is SGDLS and CDR2 is YYNGEE. The chain joins TRBV9 to TRBJ1-1; tentatively, D is TRBD1 (5 bases). Material: naive CD8+ T cells sorted from blood. The TCR comes from a man between 18 and 35 years old in good health. CDR3 sequence reads: CASSAGLNTEAFF. As DNA, the CDR3 is TGTGCCAGCAGCGCGGGGCTGAACACTGAAGCTTTCTTT.